Listed below are T cell receptor beta chains from one sample, sequenced in a study of identical twins. TCRdb re-derived calls from the 5' RACE reads in MiXCR, one entry per CDR3 protein. The sample holds a few hundred thousand distinct CDR3 sequences, 9.6% seen once. The same data also contributed to another study, on yellow fever vaccine responses in identical twins.

The sequencing input was PBMCs. The receptors shown here come from a woman aged 18-29 years in good health. Both conserved end residues are part of each CDR3. D genes are given only for firm matches. Clone size, where shown, is once, few, many, or a class for clones that have expanded.

J: TRBJ1-6; size: NA; V: TRBV3-1; D: NA; DNA: TGTGCCAGCCGCCAGGGCCCGGACCTCCACTTT; CDR3: CASRQGPDLHF
J: TRBJ1-5; size: many; V: TRBV28; D: NA; DNA: TGTGCCAGCAGGGAGGAATATAGCAATCAGCCCCAGCATTTT; CDR3: CASREEYSNQPQHF
J: TRBJ1-5; size: few; V: TRBV27; D: NA; DNA: TGTGCCAGCAGCCGACTGAGGGAAAATCAGCCCCAGCATTTT; CDR3: CASSRLRENQPQHF
J: TRBJ2-5; size: NA; V: TRBV20-1; D: TRBD1; DNA: TGCAGTGCTAGTAGGATCGACAGGGGGCAAGAGACCCAGTACTTC; CDR3: CSASRIDRGQETQYF
J: TRBJ2-2; size: many; V: TRBV25-1; D: NA; DNA: TGTGCCAGCCGGAGCACAGGGGGGGAGCTGTTTTTT; CDR3: CASRSTGGELFF
J: TRBJ2-1; size: many; V: TRBV12-5; D: NA; DNA: TGTGCTAGTGGCGTCGACCACAATGAGCAGTTCTTC; CDR3: CASGVDHNEQFF
J: TRBJ2-1; size: NA; V: TRBV21-1; D: NA; DNA: TGTGCCAGCAGCGGACTGGGACAGGGGGATGAGCAGTTCTTC; CDR3: CASSGLGQGDEQFF
J: TRBJ2-1; size: NA; V: TRBV6-1; D: NA; DNA: TGTGCCAGCAGGATCAAACGTCTTAATGAGCAGTTCTTC; CDR3: CASRIKRLNEQFF
J: TRBJ2-3; size: many; V: TRBV5-1; D: NA; DNA: TGCGCCAGCAGCTTTATGAGCGATACGCAGTATTTT; CDR3: CASSFMSDTQYF
J: TRBJ2-1; size: many; V: TRBV14; D: NA; DNA: TGTGCCAGCAGCCAGAGTCCCGAGCTCTTC; CDR3: CASSQSPELF
J: TRBJ1-5; size: NA; V: TRBV7-9; D: NA; DNA: TGTGCCAGCAGCGCCCGGGACGGAGATCAGCCCCAGCATTTT; CDR3: CASSARDGDQPQHF
J: TRBJ2-1; size: NA; V: TRBV11-3; D: NA; DNA: TGTGCCAGCAGCTTAGAGTCCAGCCGGCAGCAGTTCTTC; CDR3: CASSLESSRQQFF
J: TRBJ1-1; size: NA; V: TRBV19; D: TRBD1; DNA: TGTGCCAGTAGTGCCGACAGGGGGCGAATGACTGAAGCTTTCTTT; CDR3: CASSADRGRMTEAFF
J: TRBJ2-5; size: NA; V: TRBV9; D: NA; DNA: TGTGCCAGCAGCGTAGGTGGAGCCATAACCCAAGAGACCCAGTACTTC; CDR3: CASSVGGAITQETQYF
J: TRBJ2-1; size: few; V: TRBV7-9; D: TRBD2; DNA: TGTGCCAGCAGCGAGCGGGAGGAGAAGCTGTTCTTC; CDR3: CASSEREEKLFF
J: TRBJ2-1; size: NA; V: TRBV15; D: TRBD2; DNA: TGTGCCACCAGCAGAGATCGACTAGCGGGAGGAAATGAGCAGTTCTTC; CDR3: CATSRDRLAGGNEQFF
J: TRBJ2-3; size: many; V: TRBV6-1; D: TRBD2; DNA: TGTGCCAGCAGCCCAGCGGGGGGGTCGTTGGATACGCAGTATTTT; CDR3: CASSPAGGSLDTQYF
J: TRBJ2-2; size: many; V: TRBV7-9; D: TRBD2; DNA: TGTGCCAGCAGCCCCGGACTAGCCGCCGGGGAGCTGTTTTTT; CDR3: CASSPGLAAGELFF
J: TRBJ2-1; size: many; V: TRBV19; D: NA; DNA: TGTGCCAGTAGTATAAGGGGCCACTACAATGAGCAGTTCTTC; CDR3: CASSIRGHYNEQFF
J: TRBJ2-1; size: many; V: TRBV29-1; D: NA; DNA: TGCAGCGTTGAACTGGACAATGAGCAGTTCTTC; CDR3: CSVELDNEQFF
J: TRBJ1-5; size: NA; V: TRBV19; D: NA; DNA: TGTGCCAGTATGTACGGGGCGGGCCAGCCCCAGCATTTT; CDR3: CASMYGAGQPQHF
J: TRBJ2-2; size: NA; V: TRBV12-3/TRBV12-4; D: TRBD2; DNA: TGTGCCAGCAGCCGGTCTGGCGGGGGTTTCCACCGGGAGCTGTTTTTT; CDR3: CASSRSGGGFHRELFF
J: TRBJ2-6; size: NA; V: TRBV6-1; D: NA; DNA: TGTGCCAGCAGTCCGATCAACTCTGGGGCCAACGTCCTGACTTTC; CDR3: CASSPINSGANVLTF
J: TRBJ2-4; size: few; V: TRBV11-2; D: TRBD2; DNA: TGTGCCAGCAGCTTAGTAACCGGGAGGGGAAACATTCAGTACTTC; CDR3: CASSLVTGRGNIQYF
J: TRBJ2-1; size: many; V: TRBV12-3/TRBV12-4; D: TRBD2; DNA: TGTGCCAGCAGTAAGATAGCGGGAGGGTCGGCTGAGCAGTTCTTC; CDR3: CASSKIAGGSAEQFF
J: TRBJ2-2; size: many; V: TRBV7-2; D: NA; DNA: TGTGCCAGCAGCTCCAGCAGGGGGAACACCGGGGAGCTGTTTTTT; CDR3: CASSSSRGNTGELFF
J: TRBJ1-1; size: NA; V: TRBV5-1; D: NA; DNA: TGCGCCAGCAGCTTGGAACAGTGGATGAACACTGAAGCTTTCTTT; CDR3: CASSLEQWMNTEAFF
J: TRBJ1-4; size: few; V: TRBV7-9; D: TRBD1; DNA: TGTGCCAGCAGCCGGGGACAGGCTCCAGTGAAACTGTTTTTT; CDR3: CASSRGQAPVKLFF
J: TRBJ2-7; size: few; V: TRBV5-6; D: NA; DNA: TGTGCCAGCAGCCTCTGGGATTCTACGCAGTACGGCCATCACTTC; CDR3: CASSLWDSTQYGHHF
J: TRBJ1-6; size: few; V: TRBV15; D: TRBD1; DNA: TGTGCCACCAGCAGAGGACAGGGGACAAATAATTCACCCCTCCACTTT; CDR3: CATSRGQGTNNSPLHF
J: TRBJ2-1; size: NA; V: TRBV5-1; D: NA; DNA: TGCGCCAGCGGACCACTGGGCTACAATGAGCAGTTCTTC; CDR3: CASGPLGYNEQFF
J: TRBJ1-1; size: NA; V: TRBV10-2; D: NA; DNA: TGCGCCGCCTCCTCAAGGGTGGACACTGAAGCTTTCTTT; CDR3: CAASSRVDTEAFF
J: TRBJ2-3; size: few; V: TRBV7-6; D: TRBD2; DNA: TGTGCCAGCAGCTTAGCCCCGGGACTAGCGGGGGGAACAGATACGCAGTATTTT; CDR3: CASSLAPGLAGGTDTQYF
J: TRBJ1-2; size: many; V: TRBV28; D: TRBD1; DNA: TGTGCCAGCAGAAAAATTAGGACAGGGGGAACGTATGGCTACACCTTC; CDR3: CASRKIRTGGTYGYTF
J: TRBJ2-1; size: many; V: TRBV27; D: NA; DNA: TGTGCCAGCAGTTTCGACCGACCTACCTACAATGAGCAGTTCTTC; CDR3: CASSFDRPTYNEQFF
J: TRBJ2-7; size: many; V: TRBV5-1; D: TRBD2; DNA: TGCGCCAGCAGCTGGACTAGCGGACCGTCCTACGAGCAGTACTTC; CDR3: CASSWTSGPSYEQYF
J: TRBJ1-3; size: few; V: TRBV6-5; D: NA; DNA: TGTGCCAGCCACGACTCTGGAAACACCATATATTTT; CDR3: CASHDSGNTIYF
J: TRBJ1-2; size: few; V: TRBV7-9; D: NA; DNA: TGTGCCAGCAGCTTACCGACAGGCGTTGAGGGCTACACCTTC; CDR3: CASSLPTGVEGYTF
J: TRBJ2-7; size: few; V: TRBV4-3; D: TRBD2; DNA: TGCGCCAGCAGCCCAGGGACTAGCGGGAACTCCTACGAGCAGTACTTC; CDR3: CASSPGTSGNSYEQYF